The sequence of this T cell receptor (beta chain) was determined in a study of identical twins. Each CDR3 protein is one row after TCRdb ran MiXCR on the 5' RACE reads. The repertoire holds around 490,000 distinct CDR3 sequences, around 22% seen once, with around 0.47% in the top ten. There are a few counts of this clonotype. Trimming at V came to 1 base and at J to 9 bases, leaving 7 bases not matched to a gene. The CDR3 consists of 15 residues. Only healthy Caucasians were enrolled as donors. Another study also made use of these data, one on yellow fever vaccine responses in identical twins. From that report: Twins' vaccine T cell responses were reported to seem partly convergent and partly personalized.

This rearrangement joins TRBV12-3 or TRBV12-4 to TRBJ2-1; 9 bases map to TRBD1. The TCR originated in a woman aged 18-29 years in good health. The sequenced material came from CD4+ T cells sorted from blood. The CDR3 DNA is TGTGCCAGCAGTTTAGGGGACAGGGTGAGGGTTGAGCAGTTCTTC. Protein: CASSLGDRVRVEQFF.